The entry below describes one T cell receptor (beta chain). Its antigen is undetermined. Trimming cost V 2 bases and J 3 bases, with 8 bases left between them. This CDR3 spans 13 amino acids. Germline assignment: CDR1 MNHEY and CDR2 SVGAGI. Regarding treatment: around 19 received Ad26.COV2.S at low or high dose, single or two shots; about 5 received placebo; per-sample allocation not given. Samples analyzed were those drawn on day 63 after the first vaccine or placebo injection. Sequencing used immunoSEQ multiplex PCR; TCRdb keeps in-frame clones, though not all of them. The sample carries about 480,000 clones, around 85% recorded once. This record comes from a study of Ad26.COV2.S vaccination and SARS-CoV-2 variants. Whole-study findings and limits: Spike-specific TCR breadth in vaccine recipients exceeded that seen in placebo recipients. Vaccine and placebo recipients had comparable breadth of non-spike TCRs.

This receptor was identified in a person aged 18-65 years who received the Ad26.COV2.S COVID-19 vaccine or a placebo. V usage is TRBV6-5 and J usage is TRBJ2-7; possible D gene TRBD2, 6 bases. The source was peripheral blood, collected in a trial of Ad26.COV2.S vaccine versus placebo. CDR3 in DNA: TGTGCCAGCAGTTACGGAGGGGACTACGAGCAGTACTTC. This sequence encodes CASSYGGDYEQYF.